This TCR beta chain comes out of a study of TIL therapy for anti-PD-1-resistant metastatic lung cancer. The immunoSEQ assay was v3. The assay was immunoSEQ multiplex PCR, and TCRdb's table has in-frame clones only and misses some. The table has 57,000 or so clones, roughly 84% seen once. Time point denoted: pre-treatment sample, taken before nivolumab and TIL therapy. Trimming took 5 bases from V and 1 from J, leaving 6 bases between them. CDR3 size: 13 residues. In germline, CDR1 is KGHSH, CDR2 LQKENI. Sequencing was performed on blood, taken at baseline. The chain carries TRBV18 and TRBJ1-3; no firm D call. The receptor was isolated from a person between 25 and 80 years old with non-small cell lung cancer. Here the CDR3 DNA reads TGTGCCAGCTCATCAGGTTCTGGAAACACCATATATTTT. Its translation: CASSSGSGNTIYF.